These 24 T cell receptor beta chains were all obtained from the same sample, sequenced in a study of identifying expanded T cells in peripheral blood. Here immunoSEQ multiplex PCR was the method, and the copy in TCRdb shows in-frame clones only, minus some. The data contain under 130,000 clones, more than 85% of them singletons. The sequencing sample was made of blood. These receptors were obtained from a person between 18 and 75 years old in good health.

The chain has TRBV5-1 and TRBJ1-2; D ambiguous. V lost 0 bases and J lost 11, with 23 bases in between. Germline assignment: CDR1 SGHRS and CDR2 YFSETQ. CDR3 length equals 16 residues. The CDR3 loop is CASSLEWAVSSIGYTF. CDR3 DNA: TGCGCCAGCAGCTTGGAGTGGGCCGTATCATCTATAGGGTACACCTTC.

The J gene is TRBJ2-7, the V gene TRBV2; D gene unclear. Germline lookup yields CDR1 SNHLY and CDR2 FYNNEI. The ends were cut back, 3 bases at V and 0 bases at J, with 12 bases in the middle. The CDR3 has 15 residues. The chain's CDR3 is CASSDKTSASYEQYF. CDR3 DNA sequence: TGTGCCAGCAGTGACAAGACATCCGCCTCCTACGAGCAGTACTTC.

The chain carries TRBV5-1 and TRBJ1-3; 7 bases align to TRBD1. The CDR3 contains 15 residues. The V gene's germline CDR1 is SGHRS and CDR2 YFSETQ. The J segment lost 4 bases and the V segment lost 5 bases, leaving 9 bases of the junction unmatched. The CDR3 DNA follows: TGCGCCAGCAGTCTTACAGGGGCCCGAGGAAACACCATATATTTT. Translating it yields CASSLTGARGNTIYF.

CDR3 DNA sequence: TGTGCCAGCAGCTACTCCCAGTATGAGCAGTTCTTC. It yields the protein CASSYSQYEQFF. The rearrangement links TRBV7-2 to TRBJ2-1; D gene ambiguous. The CDR3 extends over 12 amino acids. Germline CDR1 and CDR2: SGHTA and FQGNSA. V lost 4 bases, J lost 8 bases, and 9 bases lay in between. The full variable domain, completed using reference TRBV7-2 and TRBJ2-1, is GAGVSQSPSNKVTEKGKDVELRCDPISGHTALYWYRQSLGQGLEFLIYFQGNSAPDKSGLPSDRFSAERTGGSVSTLTIQRTQQEDSAVYLCASSYSQYEQFFGPGTRLTVL.

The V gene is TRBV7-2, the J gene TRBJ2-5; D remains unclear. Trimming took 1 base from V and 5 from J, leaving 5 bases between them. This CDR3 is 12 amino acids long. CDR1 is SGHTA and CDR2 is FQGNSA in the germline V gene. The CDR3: CASSLDRETQYF. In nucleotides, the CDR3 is TGTGCCAGCAGCTTAGATCGCGAGACCCAGTACTTC.

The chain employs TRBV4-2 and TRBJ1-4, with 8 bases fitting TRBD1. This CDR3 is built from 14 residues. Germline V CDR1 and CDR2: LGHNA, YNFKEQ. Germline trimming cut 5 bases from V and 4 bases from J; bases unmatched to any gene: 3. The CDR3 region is CASSKGQGNEKLFF. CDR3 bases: TGTGCCAGCAGCAAAGGACAGGGTAATGAAAAACTGTTTTTT.

The DNA for the CDR3 is TGTGCCAGCAGTCGCGGACTAGGACCGACGGAGACCCAGTACTTC. Translating gives CASSRGLGPTETQYF. The rearrangement links TRBV7-2 to TRBJ2-5; 7 nucleotides line up with TRBD2. The germline CDR1 and CDR2 sequences are SGHTA and FQGNSA. CDR3 length: 15 amino acids. Trimming cost V 6 bases and J 5 bases; bases outside gene matches: 12.

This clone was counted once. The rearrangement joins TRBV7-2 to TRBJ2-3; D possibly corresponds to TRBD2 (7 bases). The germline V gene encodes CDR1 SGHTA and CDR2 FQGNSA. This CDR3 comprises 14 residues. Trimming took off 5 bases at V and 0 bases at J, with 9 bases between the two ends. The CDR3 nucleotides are TGTGCCAGCAGCAAGGGGGGGAGCACAGATACGCAGTATTTT. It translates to CASSKGGSTDTQYF.

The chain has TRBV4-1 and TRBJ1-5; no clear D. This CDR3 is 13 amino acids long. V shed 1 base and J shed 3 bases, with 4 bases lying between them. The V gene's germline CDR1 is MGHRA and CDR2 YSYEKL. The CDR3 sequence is CASSQVFNQPQHF. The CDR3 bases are TGCGCCAGCAGCCAAGTTTTCAATCAGCCCCAGCATTTT.

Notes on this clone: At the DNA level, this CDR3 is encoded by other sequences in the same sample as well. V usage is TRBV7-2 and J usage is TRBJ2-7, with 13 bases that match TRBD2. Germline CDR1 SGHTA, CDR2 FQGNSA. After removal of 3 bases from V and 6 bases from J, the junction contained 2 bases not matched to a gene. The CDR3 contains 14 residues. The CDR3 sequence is CASSFRLAGGEQYF. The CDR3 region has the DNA TGTGCCAGCAGCTTTCGACTAGCGGGGGGCGAGCAGTACTTC. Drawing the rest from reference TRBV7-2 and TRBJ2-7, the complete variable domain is GAGVSQSPSNKVTEKGKDVELRCDPISGHTALYWYRQSLGQGLEFLIYFQGNSAPDKSGLPSDRFSAERTGGSVSTLTIQRTQQEDSAVYLCASSFRLAGGEQYFGPGTRLTVT.

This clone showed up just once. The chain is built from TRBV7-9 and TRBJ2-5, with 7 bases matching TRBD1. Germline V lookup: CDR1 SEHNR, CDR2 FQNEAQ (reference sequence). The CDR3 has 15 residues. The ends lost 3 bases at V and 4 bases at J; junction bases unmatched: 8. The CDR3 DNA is TGTGCCAGCAGCTTCGGACAGGACGATAGAGAGACCCAGTACTTC. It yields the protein CASSFGQDDRETQYF.

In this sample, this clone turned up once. CDR3 sequence reads: CASSFESLAVYEQYF. DNA for the CDR3: TGTGCCAGCAGCTTTGAATCCCTGGCCGTTTACGAGCAGTACTTC. The rearrangement uses TRBV7-2 and TRBJ2-7, with D unclear. The V gene's germline CDR1 is SGHTA and CDR2 FQGNSA. CDR3 size: 15 residues. V shed 3 bases and J shed 4 bases, with 16 bases lying between them.

The CDR3 is CASSLDFSAAFF. For the CDR3, the DNA is TGTGCCAGCAGCTTAGATTTCAGCGCCGCTTTCTTT. The V call is TRBV7-9, the J call TRBJ1-1; no reliable D call. Germline V gene lookup returns CDR1 SEHNR and CDR2 FQNEAQ (reference sequence). The CDR3 runs to 12 residues. V lost 1 base to trimming and J lost 11 bases, with 11 bases between them.

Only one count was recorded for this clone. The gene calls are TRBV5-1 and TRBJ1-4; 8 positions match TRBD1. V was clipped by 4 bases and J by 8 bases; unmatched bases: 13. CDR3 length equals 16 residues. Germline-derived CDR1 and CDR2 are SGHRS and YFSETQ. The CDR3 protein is CASSSGQGNVGEKLFF. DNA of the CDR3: TGCGCCAGCAGCAGCGGACAGGGCAACGTTGGGGAAAAACTGTTTTTT.

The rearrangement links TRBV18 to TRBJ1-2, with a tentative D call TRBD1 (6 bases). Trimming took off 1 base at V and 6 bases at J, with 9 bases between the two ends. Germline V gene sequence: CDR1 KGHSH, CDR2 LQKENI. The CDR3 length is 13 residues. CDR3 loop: CASSPRTEDGYTF. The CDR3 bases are TGTGCCAGCTCACCACGGACAGAGGATGGCTACACCTTC.

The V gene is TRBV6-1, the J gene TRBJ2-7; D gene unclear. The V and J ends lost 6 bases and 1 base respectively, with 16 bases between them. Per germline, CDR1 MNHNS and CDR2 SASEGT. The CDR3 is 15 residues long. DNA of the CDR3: TGTGCCAGCAGCGCACTTGTGTATGATTCCTACGAGCAGTACTTC. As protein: CASSALVYDSYEQYF.

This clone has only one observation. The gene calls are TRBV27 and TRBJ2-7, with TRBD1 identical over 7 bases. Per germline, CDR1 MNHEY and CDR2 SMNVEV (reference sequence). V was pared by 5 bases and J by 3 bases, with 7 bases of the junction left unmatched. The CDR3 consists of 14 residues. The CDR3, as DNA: TGTGCCAGCAGTCCATACAGGGGAAACTACGAGCAGTACTTC. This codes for CASSPYRGNYEQYF.

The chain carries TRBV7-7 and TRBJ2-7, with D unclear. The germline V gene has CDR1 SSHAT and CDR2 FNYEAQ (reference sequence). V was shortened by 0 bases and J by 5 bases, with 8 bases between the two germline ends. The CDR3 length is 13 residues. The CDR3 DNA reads TGTGCCAGCAGCTTAGCGTCGGGCGACGAGCAGTACTTC. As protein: CASSLASGDEQYF.

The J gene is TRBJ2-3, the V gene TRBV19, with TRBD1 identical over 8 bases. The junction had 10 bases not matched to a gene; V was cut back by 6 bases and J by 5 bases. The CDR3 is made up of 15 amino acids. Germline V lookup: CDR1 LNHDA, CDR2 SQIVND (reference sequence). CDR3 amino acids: CASRVGQGRGDTQYF. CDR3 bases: TGTGCCAGTAGAGTTGGACAGGGCCGGGGAGATACGCAGTATTTT.

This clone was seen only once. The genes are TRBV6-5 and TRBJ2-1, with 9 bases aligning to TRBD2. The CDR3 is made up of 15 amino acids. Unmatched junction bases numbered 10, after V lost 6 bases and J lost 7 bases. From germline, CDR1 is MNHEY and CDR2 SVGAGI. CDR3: CASSPRLAGLNEQFF. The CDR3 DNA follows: TGTGCCAGCAGCCCCAGGCTAGCGGGGTTGAATGAGCAGTTCTTC.

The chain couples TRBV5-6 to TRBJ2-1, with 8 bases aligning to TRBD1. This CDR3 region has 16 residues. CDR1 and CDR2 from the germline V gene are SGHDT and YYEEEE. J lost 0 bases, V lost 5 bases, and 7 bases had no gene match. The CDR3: CASSDGTGSSYNEQFF. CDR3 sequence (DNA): TGTGCCAGCAGTGATGGGACAGGCAGCTCCTACAATGAGCAGTTCTTC.

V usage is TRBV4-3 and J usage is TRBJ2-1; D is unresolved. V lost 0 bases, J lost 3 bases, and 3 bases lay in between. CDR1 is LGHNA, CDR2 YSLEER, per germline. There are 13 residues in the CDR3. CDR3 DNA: TGCGCCAGCAGCCAAGAAGGCTACAATGAGCAGTTCTTC. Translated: CASSQEGYNEQFF.

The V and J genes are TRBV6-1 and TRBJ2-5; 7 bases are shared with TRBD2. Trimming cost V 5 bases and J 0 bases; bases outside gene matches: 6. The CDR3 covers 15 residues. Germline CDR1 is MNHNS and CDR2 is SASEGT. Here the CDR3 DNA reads TGTGCCAGCAGTACCGGGACTATCGACCAAGAGACCCAGTACTTC. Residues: CASSTGTIDQETQYF.

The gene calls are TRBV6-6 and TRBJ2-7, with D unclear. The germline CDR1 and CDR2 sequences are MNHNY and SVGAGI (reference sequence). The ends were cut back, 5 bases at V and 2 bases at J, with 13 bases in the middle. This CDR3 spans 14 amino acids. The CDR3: CASSQRQMPYEQYF. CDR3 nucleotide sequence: TGTGCCAGCAGTCAAAGGCAAATGCCCTACGAGCAGTACTTC.